These 9 T cell receptor beta chains were all obtained from the same sample, sequenced in a study of cytomegalovirus exposure and HLA in healthy donors. The PCR ran on 60 Vbeta and 13 Jbeta primers. Sequenced by immunoSEQ multiplex PCR; TCRdb stores in-frame clones only, minus some. The sample consists of hundreds of thousands of clones, roughly 84% of them appearing once. Sequencing used PBMCs. These receptors were obtained from a girl under 10 years old in good health and CMV-seronegative.

As concerns this clone: This CDR3 is also generated by other DNA sequences in the sample. The rearrangement uses TRBV6-6 and TRBJ1-5; D not resolved. The CDR3 has 15 amino acids. V was clipped by 7 bases and J by 4 bases, with 17 bases between them. From germline, CDR1 is MNHNY and CDR2 SVGAGI (reference sequence). The CDR3 loop reads CASTVGTVENQPQHF. The CDR3 DNA reads as TGTGCCAGCACGGTAGGAACAGTTGAAAATCAGCCCCAGCATTTT.

The chain links TRBV7-9 to TRBJ1-2, with 7 bases fitting TRBD1. This CDR3 contains 17 residues. Germline CDR1 SEHNR, CDR2 FQNEAQ (reference sequence). The V and J ends lost 4 bases and 1 base, in that order; junction bases with no gene match: 12. This CDR3 is CASSSPIRDSLNYGYTF. In DNA, the CDR3 is TGTGCCAGCAGCTCGCCAATCCGGGACAGCCTTAACTATGGCTACACCTTC.

V is TRBV6-5 and J is TRBJ2-5; D is unclear. The germline V and J ends were trimmed by 2 bases and 1 base, with 8 bases remaining between them. CDR3 size: 14 residues. Per germline, CDR1 MNHEY and CDR2 SVGAGI. The CDR3 spells CASSYPYSQETQYF. The CDR3, as DNA: TGTGCCAGCAGTTACCCTTACAGCCAAGAGACCCAGTACTTC.

CDR3 nucleotide sequence: TGTGCCAGCGGGCGTCGGTCGCCCGGTGAAAAACTGTTTTTT. It encodes CASGRRSPGEKLFF. V usage is TRBV27 and J usage is TRBJ1-4; D not certain. This CDR3 is built from 14 residues. Germline V gene sequence: CDR1 MNHEY, CDR2 SMNVEV (reference sequence). Between the trimmed V and J ends, which lost 8 bases and 7 bases, there was a span of 17 bases.

The V and J genes are TRBV6-1 and TRBJ2-7; D is possibly TRBD2 (7 bases). Looked up from germline, CDR1 is MNHNS and CDR2 is SASEGT. The CDR3 sequence is 14 residues long. V lost 7 bases and J 2 bases, leaving 15 bases between the germline ends. The CDR3 is CASIGGEYTYEQYF. CDR3 nucleotide sequence: TGTGCCAGCATAGGGGGGGAGTATACCTACGAGCAGTACTTC.

The chain carries TRBV10-3 and TRBJ2-7; 7 bases match TRBD1. V shed 2 bases, J shed 1 base, and the junction held 5 bases outside the gene matches. CDR1 and CDR2 from the germline V gene are ENHRY and SYGVKD. The CDR3 spans 15 residues. The CDR3 loop reads CAISEPNRGSYEQYF. The DNA for the CDR3 is TGTGCCATCAGTGAGCCAAACAGGGGTTCCTACGAGCAGTACTTC.

This rearrangement joins TRBV25-1 to TRBJ2-3; 11 nucleotides match TRBD2. Germline assignment: CDR1 MGHDK and CDR2 SYGVNS. The CDR3 contains 16 residues. J gave up 2 bases and V 2 bases, and 3 bases lay outside the gene matches. The CDR3, as DNA: TGTGCCAGCAGTGAACTAGCGGGGGGAACCACAGATACGCAGTATTTT. This sequence encodes CASSELAGGTTDTQYF.

The chain recombines TRBV6-5 with TRBJ2-7; TRBD2 matches at 8 bases. The junction had 15 bases not matched to a gene; V was cut back by 6 bases and J by 8 bases. The germline V gene has CDR1 MNHEY and CDR2 SVGAGI. CDR3 length: 15 amino acids. The CDR3 nucleotides read TGTGCCAGCAGCGATCCGGGACTAGATTGGGGAAAGCAGTACTTC. Translating gives CASSDPGLDWGKQYF.

The gene calls are TRBV28 and TRBJ1-5; TRBD1 matches 7 bases. The germline V gene encodes CDR1 MDHEN and CDR2 SYDVKM. V shed 4 bases and J 7 bases; nucleotides not matched to a gene: 4. CDR3 length equals 13 residues. DNA of the CDR3: TGTGCCAGCAGTTCGACAGGGAGACAGCCCCAGCATTTT. Its translation: CASSSTGRQPQHF.